Sequencing of this TCR beta chain was carried out in a study of blood T cell repertoires in COVID-19. Produced via immunoSEQ multiplex PCR; TCRdb's table is partial and in-frame only. This table holds about 250,000 clones, approximately 84% found once. V lost 7 bases and J lost 7, with 14 bases in between. Looked up from germline, CDR1 is SNHLY and CDR2 is FYNNEI. The CDR3 consists of 12 residues. The V call is TRBV2, the J call TRBJ2-7; D is possibly TRBD2 (6 bases). This TCR was sampled from a man over 45 with active or convalescent COVID-19. Input material: peripheral blood. CDR3 nucleotides: TGTGCCAGCACGACGGGACTCGAGGAGCAGTACTTC. Encoded protein: CASTTGLEEQYF.